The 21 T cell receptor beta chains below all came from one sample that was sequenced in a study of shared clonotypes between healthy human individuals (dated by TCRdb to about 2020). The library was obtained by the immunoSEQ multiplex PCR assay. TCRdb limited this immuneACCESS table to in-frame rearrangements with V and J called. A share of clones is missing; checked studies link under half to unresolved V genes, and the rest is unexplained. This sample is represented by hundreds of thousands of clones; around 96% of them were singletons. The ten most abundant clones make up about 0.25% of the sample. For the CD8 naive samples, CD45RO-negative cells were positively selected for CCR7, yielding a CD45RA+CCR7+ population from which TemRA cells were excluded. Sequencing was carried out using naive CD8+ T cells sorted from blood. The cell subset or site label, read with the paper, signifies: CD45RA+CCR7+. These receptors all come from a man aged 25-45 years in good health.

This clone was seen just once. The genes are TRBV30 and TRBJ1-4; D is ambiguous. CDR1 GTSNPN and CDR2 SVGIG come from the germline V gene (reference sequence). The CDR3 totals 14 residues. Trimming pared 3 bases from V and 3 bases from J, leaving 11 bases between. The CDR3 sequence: CAWSPGVANEKLFF. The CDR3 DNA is TGTGCCTGGAGCCCCGGGGTAGCTAATGAAAAACTGTTTTTT. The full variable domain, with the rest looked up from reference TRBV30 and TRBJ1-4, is SQTIHQWPATLVQPVGSPLSLECTVEGTSNPNLYWYRQAAGRGLQLLFYSVGIGQISSEVPQNLSASRPQDRQFILSSKKLLLSDSGFYLCAWSPGVANEKLFFGSGTQLSVL.

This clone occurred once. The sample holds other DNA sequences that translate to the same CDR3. The CDR3 region is CAWSVGQGYNEQFF. For the CDR3, the DNA is TGTGCCTGGAGTGTGGGACAGGGCTACAATGAGCAGTTCTTC. This chain links TRBV30 with TRBJ2-1, with TRBD1 matching over 9 bases. J was trimmed by 3 bases and V by 0 bases; bases with no gene match: 0. Germline V CDR1 and CDR2: GTSNPN, SVGIG (reference sequence). This CDR3 spans 14 amino acids.

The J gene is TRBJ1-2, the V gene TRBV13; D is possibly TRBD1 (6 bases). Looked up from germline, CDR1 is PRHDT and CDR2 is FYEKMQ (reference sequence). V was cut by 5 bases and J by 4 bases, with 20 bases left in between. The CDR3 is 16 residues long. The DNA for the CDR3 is TGTGCCAGCAGCCAACTACAGGGATACCGGGTCTATGGCTACACCTTC. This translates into CASSQLQGYRVYGYTF.

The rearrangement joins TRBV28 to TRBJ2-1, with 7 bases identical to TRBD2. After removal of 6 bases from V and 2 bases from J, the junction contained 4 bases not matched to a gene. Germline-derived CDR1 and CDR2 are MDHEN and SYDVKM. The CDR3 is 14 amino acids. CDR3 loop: CASSRTSTYNEQFF. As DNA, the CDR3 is TGTGCCAGCAGCCGGACTAGTACCTACAATGAGCAGTTCTTC.

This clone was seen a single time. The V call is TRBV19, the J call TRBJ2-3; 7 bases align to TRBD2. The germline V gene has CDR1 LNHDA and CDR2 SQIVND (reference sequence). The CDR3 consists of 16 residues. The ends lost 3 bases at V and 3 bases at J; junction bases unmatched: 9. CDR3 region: CASSIQPGRRTDTQYF. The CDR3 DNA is TGTGCCAGTAGTATTCAACCCGGGAGGAGGACAGATACGCAGTATTTT.

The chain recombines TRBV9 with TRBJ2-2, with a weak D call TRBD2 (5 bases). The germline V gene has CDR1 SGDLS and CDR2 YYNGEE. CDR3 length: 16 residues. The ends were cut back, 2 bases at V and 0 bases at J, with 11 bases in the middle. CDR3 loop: CASSVRTAANTGELFF. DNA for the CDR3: TGTGCCAGCAGCGTCAGGACTGCCGCGAACACCGGGGAGCTGTTTTTT.

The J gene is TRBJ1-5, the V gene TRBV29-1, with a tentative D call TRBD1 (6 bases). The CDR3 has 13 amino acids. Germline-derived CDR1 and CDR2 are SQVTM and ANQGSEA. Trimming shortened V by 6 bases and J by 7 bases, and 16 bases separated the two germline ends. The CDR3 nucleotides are TGCAGCGTGGCCCCAGGGGATTCGCAGCCCCAGCATTTT. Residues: CSVAPGDSQPQHF.

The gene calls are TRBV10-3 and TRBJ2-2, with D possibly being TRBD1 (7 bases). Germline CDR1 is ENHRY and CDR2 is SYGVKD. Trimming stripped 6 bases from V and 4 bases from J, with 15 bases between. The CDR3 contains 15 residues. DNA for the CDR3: TGTGCCATCAGGGGGGGACAGTCGGGCACCGGGGAGCTGTTTTTT. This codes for CAIRGGQSGTGELFF.

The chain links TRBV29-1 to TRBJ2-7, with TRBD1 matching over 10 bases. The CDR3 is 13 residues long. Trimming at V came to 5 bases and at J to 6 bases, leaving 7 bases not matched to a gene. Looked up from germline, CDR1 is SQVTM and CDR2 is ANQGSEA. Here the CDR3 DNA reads TGCAGCGTTTTTGAAGGACAGGGGGTCGAGCAGTACTTC. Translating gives CSVFEGQGVEQYF.

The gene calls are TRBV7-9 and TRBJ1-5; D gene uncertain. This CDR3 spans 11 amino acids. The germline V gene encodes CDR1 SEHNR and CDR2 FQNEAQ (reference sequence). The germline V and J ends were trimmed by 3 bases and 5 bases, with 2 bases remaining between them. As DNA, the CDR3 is TGTGCCAGCAGCTTCCATCAGCCCCAGCATTTT. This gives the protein CASSFHQPQHF.

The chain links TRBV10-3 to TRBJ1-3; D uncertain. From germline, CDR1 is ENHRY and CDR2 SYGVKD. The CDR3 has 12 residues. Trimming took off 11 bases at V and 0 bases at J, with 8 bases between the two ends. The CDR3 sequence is CALFGSGNTIYF. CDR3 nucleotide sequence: TGTGCCCTGTTCGGCTCTGGAAACACCATATATTTT.

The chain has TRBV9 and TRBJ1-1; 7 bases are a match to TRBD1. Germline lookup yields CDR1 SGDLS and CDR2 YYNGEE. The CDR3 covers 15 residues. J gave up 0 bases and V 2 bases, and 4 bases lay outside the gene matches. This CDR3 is CASSVDRSLNTEAFF. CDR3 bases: TGTGCCAGCAGCGTGGACAGGTCCCTGAACACTGAAGCTTTCTTT. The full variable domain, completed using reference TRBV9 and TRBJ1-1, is DSGVTQTPKHLITATGQRVTLRCSPRSGDLSVYWYQQSLDQGLQFLIQYYNGEERAKGNILERFSAQQFPDLHSELNLSSLELGDSALYFCASSVDRSLNTEAFFGQGTRLTVV.

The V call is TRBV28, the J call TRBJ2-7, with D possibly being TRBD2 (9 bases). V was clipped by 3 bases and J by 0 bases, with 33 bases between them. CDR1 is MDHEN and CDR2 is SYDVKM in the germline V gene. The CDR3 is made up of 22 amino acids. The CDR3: CASSLVSGGPGPSGTLSYEQYF. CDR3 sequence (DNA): TGTGCCAGCAGTTTGGTATCAGGGGGCCCCGGCCCTAGCGGGACCCTCTCCTACGAGCAGTACTTC.

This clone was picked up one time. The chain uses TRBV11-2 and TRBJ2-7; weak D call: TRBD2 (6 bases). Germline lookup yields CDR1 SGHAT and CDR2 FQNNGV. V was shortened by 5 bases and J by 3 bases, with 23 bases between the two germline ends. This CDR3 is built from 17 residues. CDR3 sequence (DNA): TGTGCCAGCAGCCCACACCGACCCAGGGACTTCTACTACGAGCAGTACTTC. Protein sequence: CASSPHRPRDFYYEQYF.

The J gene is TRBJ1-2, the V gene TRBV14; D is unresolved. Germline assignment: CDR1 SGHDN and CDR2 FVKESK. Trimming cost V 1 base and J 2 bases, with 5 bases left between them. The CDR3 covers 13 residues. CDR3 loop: CASSQGGNYGYTF. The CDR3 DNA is TGTGCCAGCAGCCAAGGCGGAAACTATGGCTACACCTTC.

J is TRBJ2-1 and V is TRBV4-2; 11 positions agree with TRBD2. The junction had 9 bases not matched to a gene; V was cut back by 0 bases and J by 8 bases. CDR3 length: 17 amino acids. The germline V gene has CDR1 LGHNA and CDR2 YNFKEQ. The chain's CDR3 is CASSQEGLAGGSDEQFF. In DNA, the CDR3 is TGTGCCAGCAGCCAAGAAGGGCTAGCGGGAGGTAGCGATGAGCAGTTCTTC.

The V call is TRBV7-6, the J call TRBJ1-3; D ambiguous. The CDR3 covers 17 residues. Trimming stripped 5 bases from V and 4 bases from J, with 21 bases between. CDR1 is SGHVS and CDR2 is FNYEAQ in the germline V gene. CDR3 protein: CASSKHTSGDRGNTIYF. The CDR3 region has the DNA TGTGCCAGCAGCAAACATACTAGCGGGGATCGGGGAAACACCATATATTTT.

CDR3 sequence: CASSFGLAGYNEQFF. DNA for the CDR3: TGTGCCAGCAGTTTCGGACTAGCGGGCTACAATGAGCAGTTCTTC. The chain joins TRBV6-5 to TRBJ2-1; TRBD2 aligns across 11 bases. Germline lookup yields CDR1 MNHEY and CDR2 SVGAGI. V lost 4 bases, J lost 3 bases, and 2 bases stayed unmatched. CDR3 size: 15 residues.

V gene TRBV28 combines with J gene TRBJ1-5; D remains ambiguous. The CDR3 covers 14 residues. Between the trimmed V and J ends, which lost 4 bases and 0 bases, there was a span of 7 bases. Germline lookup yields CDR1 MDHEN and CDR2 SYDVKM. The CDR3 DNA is TGTGCCAGCAGTTACGACAATAGCAATCAGCCCCAGCATTTT. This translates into CASSYDNSNQPQHF.

CDR3 sequence reads: CAIDRDRAYEQYF. As DNA, the CDR3 is TGTGCCATAGACCGGGACAGGGCCTACGAGCAGTACTTC. The chain carries TRBV7-9 and TRBJ2-7, with 9 bases identical to TRBD1. V was clipped by 10 bases and J by 2 bases; unmatched bases: 6. The CDR3 totals 13 residues. Germline V CDR1 and CDR2: SEHNR, FQNEAQ (reference sequence).

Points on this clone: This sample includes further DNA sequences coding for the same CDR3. This CDR3 reads CASSLGTGSYEQYF. The CDR3 region has the DNA TGTGCCAGCAGCTTGGGGACCGGCTCCTACGAGCAGTACTTC. The V gene is TRBV11-2, the J gene TRBJ2-7, with D perhaps TRBD1 or TRBD2 (5 bases each). This CDR3 contains 14 residues. The germline V and J ends were trimmed by 3 bases and 0 bases, with 9 bases remaining between them. Germline assignment: CDR1 SGHAT and CDR2 FQNNGV.